These 3 T cell receptor beta chains came from one sample sequenced in a study of beta chain features in type 1 diabetes. The whole isolated RNA underwent reverse transcription, so sequencing captured expressed TCRB transcripts. Clones were sequenced by immunoSEQ multiplex PCR, and TCRdb holds only the in-frame ones, with some missing. The table records 250,000 or so clones, 55% to 70% of them present only once. The sequencing sample was made of naive CD4+ T cells from blood. These receptors were collected from a man aged 30 to 45 in good health.

This clone appeared a single time. The CDR3 protein is CAWSDRGSEQYF. The CDR3 bases are TGTGCCTGGAGTGACAGGGGAAGCGAGCAGTACTTC. The V gene is TRBV30, the J gene TRBJ2-7, with 7 bases fitting TRBD1. Trimming took 1 base from V and 6 from J; bases not matched to a gene: 3. Germline V gene sequence: CDR1 GTSNPN, CDR2 SVGIG (reference sequence). The CDR3 covers 12 residues. Filled out from reference TRBV30 and TRBJ2-7, the complete variable domain reads SQTIHQWPATLVQPVGSPLSLECTVEGTSNPNLYWYRQAAGRGLQLLFYSVGIGQISSEVPQNLSASRPQDRQFILSSKKLLLSDSGFYLCAWSDRGSEQYFGPGTRLTVT.

The chain links TRBV20-1 to TRBJ2-7; D is undetermined. With 3 bases removed from V and 7 bases from J, the gap between germline ends came to 7 bases. Germline V gene sequence: CDR1 DFQATT, CDR2 SNEGSKA (reference sequence). CDR3 size: 10 residues. The CDR3 sequence: CSARAGEQYF. The CDR3 nucleotides read TGCAGTGCTAGGGCCGGGGAGCAGTACTTC.

This clone was observed once. This chain connects TRBV18 to TRBJ1-2; D is unclear. CDR3 length: 12 amino acids. V gave up 8 bases and J gave up 6 bases, with 13 bases separating them. The germline gives CDR1 KGHSH, CDR2 LQKENI. The CDR3 spells CASTAPGHGYTF. CDR3 DNA: TGTGCCAGCACCGCCCCTGGGCATGGCTACACCTTC.